The source of this T cell receptor (beta chain) is a study of blood T cells in healthy people across ages. Roughly 10 milliliters was the volume of peripheral blood drawn from each donor. The second PCR ran roughly 6 to 12 cycles with a sample-barcoded 5' primer and J-beta primers. TCRdb reanalysed the 5' RACE reads using MiXCR and keeps one entry per CDR3 protein. The data hold roughly 1.9 million distinct CDR3 sequences, with around 40% observed a single time. Germline CDR1 is MGHRA and CDR2 is YSYEKL. This CDR3 spans 16 amino acids. J lost 0 bases, V lost 2 bases, and 3 bases had no gene match. The material sequenced was blood. The rearrangement joins TRBV4-1 to TRBJ2-7, with TRBD2 matching 11 bases. The origin of this receptor is a human donor in good health. The CDR3 region is CASSQLAGGFSYEQYF. CDR3 nucleotide sequence: TGCGCCAGCAGCCAACTAGCGGGGGGTTTCTCCTACGAGCAGTACTTC.